A single sample gave rise to the 14 T cell receptor beta chains below, sequenced in a study of long-term antiretroviral therapy in people with HIV (dated by TCRdb to the early 2020s). Sequencing of the TRB variable region was done with the immunoSEQ hsTCRB v3.0 assay at survey level resolution. In TCRdb, the immuneACCESS table is reduced to in-frame sequences with V and J assigned. These tables do not hold every clone; where another copy was compared, an unresolved V gene accounts for under half, and the others remain unexplained. The sample table records roughly 30,000 clones; 85% to 90% of these occur just once. Roughly 9% of the sample is in the top ten clones. Material: unsorted PBMCs, obtained about 5 years after starting antiretroviral therapy. The receptors originated from a man aged 35-49 years with HIV.

This clone was seen more than once but under ten times. The rearrangement joins TRBV7-6 to TRBJ2-3, with 10 nucleotides matching TRBD2. CDR1 SGHVS and CDR2 FNYEAQ come from the germline V gene. The CDR3 consists of 19 residues. Trimming removed 3 bases from V and 4 bases from J; junction bases left unmatched: 16. CDR3 region: CASSFPASGGAVSPDTQYF. The CDR3 DNA reads TGTGCCAGCAGCTTCCCAGCCAGCGGGGGGGCCGTTTCTCCAGATACGCAGTATTTT.

This chain uses TRBV4-2 with TRBJ2-1; TRBD2 matches 11 bases. The V gene's germline CDR1 is LGHNA and CDR2 YNFKEQ. This CDR3 region has 15 residues. V lost 1 base, J lost 9 bases, and 5 bases stayed unmatched. CDR3 loop: CASSQALAGGGEQFF. CDR3 nucleotides: TGTGCCAGCAGCCAAGCGCTAGCGGGAGGTGGTGAGCAGTTCTTC.

This clone appeared a single time. The V call is TRBV6-5, the J call TRBJ2-1; TRBD1 matches 7 bases. Germline V lookup: CDR1 MNHEY, CDR2 SVGAGI. The CDR3 loop spans 14 amino acids. Trimming at V came to 0 bases and at J to 9 bases, leaving 5 bases not matched to a gene. CDR3 region: CASSYSGPGGEQFF. Written as DNA, the CDR3 is TGTGCCAGCAGTTACTCAGGGCCAGGGGGTGAGCAGTTCTTC.

V is TRBV10-2 and J is TRBJ2-7; TRBD2 is a possible D gene (5 bases). Germline CDR1 and CDR2: WSHSY and SAAADI. V dropped 6 bases and J dropped 2 bases, with 17 bases sitting between them. The CDR3 has 15 residues. CDR3 protein: CASRPGVSPTYEQYF. The CDR3 nucleotides read TGCGCCAGCAGGCCCGGGGTTTCACCTACCTACGAGCAGTACTTC.

The chain couples TRBV6-5 to TRBJ2-7; D is uncertain. The V end was cut by 3 bases, the J end by 3 bases, with 9 bases between. Germline CDR1 reads MNHEY; CDR2 reads SVGAGI. The length of the CDR3 is 13 residues. CDR3 amino acids: CASSYSRNYEQYF. CDR3 DNA: TGTGCCAGCAGTTATAGCCGGAACTACGAGCAGTACTTC.

In its sample, this clone was seen a few times. J is TRBJ2-7 and V is TRBV5-1; TRBD1 is a possible D gene (7 bases). V was shortened by 0 bases and J by 4 bases, with 11 bases between the two germline ends. Looked up from germline, CDR1 is SGHRS and CDR2 is YFSETQ. The CDR3 has 14 residues. In DNA form, the CDR3 reads TGCGCCAGCAGCTTGGTGTCAGGGGGGTACGAGCAGTACTTC. This gives the protein CASSLVSGGYEQYF.

The chain recombines TRBV5-1 with TRBJ1-2; D perhaps matches TRBD1 (6 bases). Trimming stripped 2 bases from V and 7 bases from J, with 18 bases between. This CDR3 region has 15 residues. Germline-derived CDR1 and CDR2 are SGHRS and YFSETQ. The CDR3 nucleotides read TGCGCCAGCAGCTTACAGGGAACCGGGGAGGCTGGCTACACCTTC. It specifies CASSLQGTGEAGYTF.

The chain is built from TRBV19 and TRBJ1-6, with TRBD1 as a possible D gene (5 bases). In germline, CDR1 is LNHDA, CDR2 SQIVND (reference sequence). V was pared by 1 base and J by 10 bases, with 11 bases between. This CDR3 comprises 14 residues. CDR3 coding DNA: TGTGCCAGTAGTATAGCCGACAGCGACTCACCCCTCCACTTT. This translates into CASSIADSDSPLHF.

Here the CDR3 reads CASSFNENIQYF. The CDR3 DNA sequence: TGTGCCAGCAGCTTTAATGAAAACATTCAGTACTTC. This chain uses TRBV7-8 with TRBJ2-4; D gene unclear. The CDR3 is made up of 12 amino acids. Trimming left V 3 bases short and J 5 bases short, with 5 bases between. Germline lookup yields CDR1 SGHVS and CDR2 FQNEAQ.

This clone has only one observation. This rearrangement joins TRBV10-3 to TRBJ1-3; perhaps TRBD1 as D (5 bases). There are 15 residues in the CDR3. Germline values: CDR1 ENHRY, CDR2 SYGVKD. The V gene lost 3 bases and the J gene lost 0 bases, with 9 bases spanning the gap. Written as DNA, the CDR3 is TGTGCCATCAGTGACGGGACGTACTCTGGAAACACCATATATTTT. This translates into CAISDGTYSGNTIYF.

Only one count was recorded for this clone. V is TRBV5-1 and J is TRBJ2-1; D perhaps matches TRBD2 (5 bases). Germline CDR1 and CDR2: SGHRS and YFSETQ. The CDR3 contains 17 residues. Trimming took 2 bases from V and 3 from J, leaving 18 bases between them. Written as DNA, the CDR3 is TGCGCCAGCAGCTTTGTGGGAGCAGAAGGCCTCTACAATGAGCAGTTCTTC. Translating gives CASSFVGAEGLYNEQFF.

The chain uses TRBV27 and TRBJ2-7, with a tentative D call TRBD2 (7 bases). V was pared by 7 bases and J by 5 bases, with 24 bases between. Looked up from germline, CDR1 is MNHEY and CDR2 is SMNVEV (reference sequence). The CDR3 covers 16 residues. The chain's CDR3 is CASKRNGGASFDEQYF. The CDR3 DNA follows: TGTGCCAGCAAACGCAATGGGGGGGCCTCGTTCGACGAGCAGTACTTC.

This rearrangement joins TRBV28 to TRBJ2-7; TRBD1 aligns across 9 bases. Germline V gene lookup returns CDR1 MDHEN and CDR2 SYDVKM. CDR3 length equals 15 residues. With 3 bases clipped from V and 4 bases from J, the junction kept 7 bases outside the gene matches. DNA of the CDR3: TGTGCCAGCAGTTTGACCGGGACAGGGTCTTACGAGCAGTACTTC. Protein product: CASSLTGTGSYEQYF.

This chain joins TRBV7-3 and TRBJ2-2; no definite D call. There are 13 residues in the CDR3. Trimming stripped 6 bases from V and 8 bases from J, with 13 bases between. In germline, CDR1 is SGHTA, CDR2 FQGTGA. The CDR3 nucleotides are TGTGCCAGCAGTCGACTTAGTGCAGGGGAGCTGTTTTTT. Translating it yields CASSRLSAGELFF.